The source of this T cell receptor beta chain is a study of blood T cell repertoires in COVID-19. Looking at the study overall: Samples of COVID-19 (acute and convalescent) were obtained from the United States, Italy and Spain.

Clones were read by immunoSEQ multiplex PCR, and TCRdb kept only the in-frame ones, dropping some. Here the sample spans about 140,000 clones, 89% being singletons. CDR3 length equals 15 residues. Germline lookup yields CDR1 SGHTA and CDR2 FQGTGA. The ends lost 5 bases at V and 7 bases at J; junction bases unmatched: 8. The V call is TRBV7-3, the J call TRBJ2-2, with 9 bases lining up with TRBD1. The origin of this receptor is a human donor in a cohort sampled during active COVID-19. Sequenced sample: peripheral blood. The CDR3 spells CASSPVGTGLGELFF. The DNA for the CDR3 is TGTGCCAGCAGCCCAGTTGGGACAGGGCTCGGGGAGCTGTTTTTT.